This T cell receptor (beta chain) appears in the sequencing data of a study of cytomegalovirus exposure and HLA in healthy donors. With 60 Vbeta and 13 Jbeta primers, the PCR was carried out. Measured with immunoSEQ multiplex PCR; TCRdb has only the in-frame clones, and not every one. Here the sample spans roughly 170,000 clones, over 70% being singletons. The CDR3 runs 16 residues. Germline assignment: CDR1 SGHTS and CDR2 YDEGEE. Germline trimming cut 3 bases from V and 3 bases from J; bases unmatched to any gene: 8. The chain recombines TRBV5-8 with TRBJ2-7; 11 bases agree with TRBD1. The receptor comes from a woman aged 25 to 39 in good health and CMV-seropositive. Source material: PBMCs. In DNA form, the CDR3 reads TGTGCCAGCAGCTGGGGGTCCGGGACAGGGGGCTACGAGCAGTACTTC. Protein: CASSWGSGTGGYEQYF.